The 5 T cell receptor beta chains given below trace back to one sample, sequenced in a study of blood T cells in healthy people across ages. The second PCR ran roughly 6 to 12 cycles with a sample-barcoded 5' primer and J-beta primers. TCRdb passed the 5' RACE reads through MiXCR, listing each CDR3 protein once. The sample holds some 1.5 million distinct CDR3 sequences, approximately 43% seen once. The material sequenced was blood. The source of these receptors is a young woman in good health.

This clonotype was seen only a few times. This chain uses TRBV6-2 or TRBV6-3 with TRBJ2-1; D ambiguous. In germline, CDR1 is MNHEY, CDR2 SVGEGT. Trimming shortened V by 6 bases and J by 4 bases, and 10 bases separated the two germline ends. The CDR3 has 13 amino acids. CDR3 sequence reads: CASSSRIYNEQFF. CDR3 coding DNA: TGTGCCAGCAGCTCACGCATTTACAATGAGCAGTTCTTC.

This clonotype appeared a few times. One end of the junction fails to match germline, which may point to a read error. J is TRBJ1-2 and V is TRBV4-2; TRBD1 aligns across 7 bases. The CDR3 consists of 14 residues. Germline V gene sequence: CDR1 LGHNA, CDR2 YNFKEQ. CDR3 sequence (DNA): TGTGCCGGCAGCCAAATGACAGGGTCCTATGGCTACACCTTC. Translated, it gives CAGSQMTGSYGYTF.

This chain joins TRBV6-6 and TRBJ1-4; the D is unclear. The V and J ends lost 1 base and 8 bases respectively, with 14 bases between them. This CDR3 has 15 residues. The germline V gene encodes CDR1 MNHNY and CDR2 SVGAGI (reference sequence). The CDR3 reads CASSYLSPAYEKLFF. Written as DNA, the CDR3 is TGTGCCAGCAGTTACTTAAGTCCAGCGTACGAAAAACTGTTTTTT.

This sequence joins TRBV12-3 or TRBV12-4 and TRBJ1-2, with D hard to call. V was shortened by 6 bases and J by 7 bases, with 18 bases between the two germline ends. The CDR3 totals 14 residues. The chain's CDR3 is CASSPDLPSLGYTF. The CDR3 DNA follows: TGTGCCAGCAGCCCTGACCTCCCTTCCCTTGGCTACACCTTC.

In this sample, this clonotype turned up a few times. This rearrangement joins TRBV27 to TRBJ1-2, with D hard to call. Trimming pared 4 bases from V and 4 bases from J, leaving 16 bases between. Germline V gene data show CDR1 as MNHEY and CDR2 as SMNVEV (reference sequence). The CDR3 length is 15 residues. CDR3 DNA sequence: TGTGCCAGCAGTTCCCATCCGGGTTTTGGCTATGGCTACACCTTC. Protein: CASSSHPGFGYGYTF.